The 29 T cell receptor beta chains below all came from one sample that was sequenced in a study of beta chain features in type 1 diabetes. Isolated RNA was reverse transcribed in full, so expressed TCRB transcripts were sequenced. TCRdb's table, derived via immunoSEQ multiplex PCR, lists solely in-frame clones and lacks some. The sample lists about 360,000 clones, roughly 13% occurring once. Sequencing was carried out using naive CD4+ T cells from blood. The receptors were gathered from a man between 18 and 29 years old in good health.

This clone was observed at least ten times. The chain uses TRBV21-1 and TRBJ2-4; the table's D call, TRBD2, was not checked against the DNA. TRBV21-1 is labeled a pseudogene. This CDR3 comprises 10 residues. The chain's CDR3 is CASGIFRQYF. CDR3 sequence (DNA): TGTGCCAGCGGTATCTTCCGGCAGTACTTC.

The chain has TRBV9 and TRBJ1-3; D is undetermined. Germline CDR1 is SGDLS and CDR2 is YYNGEE. The V gene lost 3 bases and the J gene lost 2 bases, with 6 bases spanning the gap. CDR3 length equals 13 residues. The CDR3 region is CASSELPGNTIYF. The DNA of the CDR3 is TGTGCCAGCAGCGAGCTCCCTGGAAACACCATATATTTT. Together with reference TRBV9 and TRBJ1-3, the CDR3 gives the full variable domain: DSGVTQTPKHLITATGQRVTLRCSPRSGDLSVYWYQQSLDQGLQFLIQYYNGEERAKGNILERFSAQQFPDLHSELNLSSLELGDSALYFCASSELPGNTIYFGEGSWLTVV.

This clone has a handful of counts. This same CDR3 is encoded by further DNA sequences in the sample. V gene TRBV28 combines with J gene TRBJ2-7; D not resolved. The V end lost 6 bases, the J end lost 4 bases, and 7 bases lay between the germline ends. Germline V gene sequence: CDR1 MDHEN, CDR2 SYDVKM. This CDR3 is built from 11 residues. CDR3 residues: CASSVAYEQYF. The CDR3, as DNA: TGTGCCAGCAGCGTCGCGTACGAGCAGTACTTC.

The rearrangement uses TRBV5-1 and TRBJ2-7, with D possibly being TRBD1 (6 bases). In germline, CDR1 is SGHRS, CDR2 YFSETQ. V lost 1 base and J 0 bases, leaving 17 bases between the germline ends. The CDR3 spans 17 residues. CDR3 in DNA: TGCGCCAGCAGCTTGACCGCAGGGGCCTCCTCCTCCTACGAGCAGTACTTC. This gives the protein CASSLTAGASSSYEQYF.

This clone was observed a few times. V is TRBV2 and J is TRBJ2-7; D is ambiguous. This CDR3 region has 12 residues. Trimming shortened V by 5 bases and J by 2 bases, and 7 bases separated the two germline ends. Germline CDR1 and CDR2: SNHLY and FYNNEI. This CDR3 reads CASSLSAYEQYF. The CDR3, as DNA: TGTGCCAGCAGTCTATCGGCCTACGAGCAGTACTTC.

This clone was recorded a few times. This sequence joins TRBV9 and TRBJ2-3, with 8 bases identical to TRBD2. CDR1 and CDR2 from the germline V gene are SGDLS and YYNGEE. This CDR3 contains 16 residues. V gave up 0 bases and J gave up 5 bases; unmatched junction bases: 8. CDR3: CASSVALAGRRDTQYF. CDR3 nucleotides: TGTGCCAGCAGCGTAGCATTAGCGGGACGGCGAGATACGCAGTATTTT.

This clone was recorded a few times. In the same sample, other DNA sequences code for this CDR3. J is TRBJ2-7 and V is TRBV25-1; D is unclear. V lost 6 bases, J lost 1 base, and 4 bases lay in between. There are 11 residues in the CDR3. Germline-derived CDR1 and CDR2 are MGHDK and SYGVNS. The CDR3 protein is CASSESYEQYF. CDR3 sequence (DNA): TGTGCCAGCAGCGAGTCCTACGAGCAGTACTTC.

The chain recombines TRBV4-2 with TRBJ1-4; TRBD1 matches 12 bases. This CDR3 has 15 amino acids. Trimming removed 0 bases from V and 11 bases from J; junction bases left unmatched: 4. The germline V gene has CDR1 LGHNA and CDR2 YNFKEQ. In DNA form, the CDR3 reads TGTGCCAGCAGCCAAGATAGGGACAGGGGGCGGAAACTGTTTTTT. This gives the protein CASSQDRDRGRKLFF.

A few counts support this clone. J is TRBJ1-6 and V is TRBV30, with 10 bases fitting TRBD1. CDR1 is GTSNPN and CDR2 is SVGIG in the germline V gene (reference sequence). The trim removed 3 bases at V and 7 bases at J, leaving 3 bases unmatched. The CDR3 loop spans 14 amino acids. The CDR3 coding sequence is TGTGCCTGGAGCCCGGGACAGGGGAATTCACCCCTCCACTTT. Translating it yields CAWSPGQGNSPLHF.

The chain couples TRBV7-2 to TRBJ1-5; D remains unclear. Germline CDR1 reads SGHTA; CDR2 reads FQGNSA. V was shortened by 10 bases and J by 1 base, with 8 bases between the two germline ends. There are 12 residues in the CDR3. The CDR3 region is CATRGSNQPQHF. CDR3 bases: TGTGCCACCCGCGGCAGCAATCAGCCCCAGCATTTT.

V and J are TRBV6-5 and TRBJ1-5; 7 positions match TRBD1. Per germline, CDR1 MNHEY and CDR2 SVGAGI. The CDR3 runs to 13 residues. With V trimmed by 4 bases and J by 5 bases, 2 bases remained unmatched. CDR3 region: CASSFTGDQPQHF. In nucleotides, the CDR3 is TGTGCCAGCAGTTTTACAGGGGATCAGCCCCAGCATTTT.

The chain recombines TRBV18 with TRBJ2-1; 7 bases are shared with TRBD1. V lost 0 bases, J lost 3 bases, and 8 bases stayed unmatched. The CDR3 consists of 17 residues. Looked up from germline, CDR1 is KGHSH and CDR2 is LQKENI. The CDR3 coding sequence is TGTGCCAGCTCACCACCGGTGACAGGGTCCCTCTACAATGAGCAGTTCTTC. It yields the protein CASSPPVTGSLYNEQFF.

There are a few counts of this clone. This chain uses TRBV29-1 with TRBJ2-2; unclear D gene. The CDR3 runs to 12 residues. Germline CDR1 SQVTM, CDR2 ANQGSEA. V was pared by 5 bases and J by 1 base, with 5 bases between. Here the CDR3 DNA reads TGCAGCGTTCAGGTGAACACCGGGGAGCTGTTTTTT. This sequence encodes CSVQVNTGELFF.

Points on this clone: This may stem from a read error, because a much larger clone lies one nucleotide away. This chain joins TRBV20-1 and TRBJ2-5; D gene ambiguous. The DNA matches TRBJ2-7 better at its end, which makes the J call doubtful. Germline V gene lookup returns CDR1 DFQATT and CDR2 SNEGSKA (reference sequence). CDR3 length: 11 amino acids. The CDR3 sequence: CSARGPYEQYF. CDR3 in DNA: TGCAGTGCTAGAGGCCCCTACGAGCAGTACTTC.

This chain uses TRBV19 with TRBJ1-2; no definite D call. V lost 1 base and J 4 bases, leaving 10 bases between the germline ends. CDR3 size: 14 residues. The germline V gene encodes CDR1 LNHDA and CDR2 SQIVND (reference sequence). CDR3 loop: CASSIGGDFYGYTF. CDR3 DNA sequence: TGTGCCAGTAGTATAGGTGGTGACTTCTATGGCTACACCTTC.

V is TRBV28 and J is TRBJ1-2, with TRBD1 matching over 8 bases. The CDR3 consists of 12 residues. Trimming removed 10 bases from V and 7 bases from J; junction bases left unmatched: 8. The germline V gene has CDR1 MDHEN and CDR2 SYDVKM. The CDR3 DNA reads TGTGCCACACATCAGGGGGCGGGTGGCTACACCTTC. Amino acids: CATHQGAGGYTF.

This clone was seen only a few times. The J gene is TRBJ1-1, the V gene TRBV15; no clear D. The ends were cut back, 0 bases at V and 0 bases at J, with 11 bases in the middle. The germline V gene has CDR1 LNHNV and CDR2 YYDKDF (reference sequence). The CDR3 runs to 16 residues. DNA of the CDR3: TGTGCCACCAGCAGAGATCTGGGCAGCTTGAACACTGAAGCTTTCTTT. It translates to CATSRDLGSLNTEAFF.

The genes are TRBV5-6 and TRBJ2-1; weak D call: TRBD2 (6 bases). The CDR3 sequence is 16 residues long. Germline CDR1 is SGHDT and CDR2 is YYEEEE. Trimming shortened V by 0 bases and J by 1 base, and 11 bases separated the two germline ends. The CDR3 here is CASSLDRGISYNEQFF. The CDR3, as DNA: TGTGCCAGCAGCTTGGACCGCGGGATTTCCTACAATGAGCAGTTCTTC.

The V gene is TRBV4-1, the J gene TRBJ2-1; no definite D call. Trimming took off 1 base at V and 5 bases at J, with 9 bases between the two ends. Germline CDR1 and CDR2: MGHRA and YSYEKL. The CDR3 has 14 residues. The CDR3 region has the DNA TGCGCCAGCAGCCAAGCCTTACAGAACAATGAGCAGTTCTTC. This translates into CASSQALQNNEQFF.

Only a few counts were recorded for this clone. This sequence joins TRBV7-3 and TRBJ1-2; 11 positions match TRBD1. The CDR3 spans 15 residues. Germline CDR1 reads SGHTA; CDR2 reads FQGTGA. V lost 0 bases and J lost 4; bases outside the gene matches: 1. The CDR3 sequence: CASSLTGQGAYGYTF. In DNA form, the CDR3 reads TGTGCCAGCAGCTTAACCGGACAGGGGGCCTATGGCTACACCTTC.

The CDR3 DNA is TGCAGCGGTAGGACAGACGCCTATGGCTACACCTTC. Translation: CSGRTDAYGYTF. This sequence joins TRBV29-1 and TRBJ1-2; the D gene is possibly TRBD1 (6 bases). V lost 7 bases and J lost 4, with 13 bases in between. This CDR3 is 12 amino acids long. CDR1 and CDR2 (germline): SQVTM, ANQGSEA.

This chain uses TRBV7-2 with TRBJ2-1; TRBD1 agrees at 9 bases. The germline V gene encodes CDR1 SGHTA and CDR2 FQGNSA. CDR3 size: 13 residues. V shed 5 bases and J 8 bases; nucleotides not matched to a gene: 4. The DNA for the CDR3 is TGTGCCAGCAGCACAGGGGACAGGGATGAGCAGTTCTTC. This translates into CASSTGDRDEQFF.

For this clone: This specimen includes other DNA sequences encoding the same CDR3. The rearrangement links TRBV9 to TRBJ2-1, with 12 bases identical to TRBD2. The ends lost 3 bases at V and 5 bases at J; junction bases unmatched: 3. CDR1 is SGDLS and CDR2 is YYNGEE in the germline V gene. This CDR3 comprises 15 residues. The CDR3 reads CASSARLAGDNEQFF. DNA of the CDR3: TGTGCCAGCAGCGCTAGACTAGCGGGAGACAATGAGCAGTTCTTC.

This clone was observed a few times. This specimen includes other DNA sequences encoding the same CDR3. The J gene is TRBJ2-5, the V gene TRBV30; TRBD2 might be the D (7 bases). Between the trimmed V and J ends, which lost 1 base and 5 bases, there was a span of 11 bases. Looked up from germline, CDR1 is GTSNPN and CDR2 is SVGIG (reference sequence). This CDR3 spans 13 amino acids. The DNA for the CDR3 is TGTGCCTGGAGTGGGGGGGGGCAGGAGACCCAGTACTTC. Translating gives CAWSGGGQETQYF.

This clone was picked up a small number of times. The chain carries TRBV9 and TRBJ1-1; 7 bases line up with TRBD1. Losses at the gene ends were 5 bases for V and 7 bases for J; bases not matched to a gene: 5. This CDR3 spans 12 amino acids. CDR1 and CDR2 (germline): SGDLS, YYNGEE. CDR3 nucleotide sequence: TGTGCCAGCAGTGAAGGGGGCGTTGAAGCTTTCTTT. This translates into CASSEGGVEAFF.

This clone turned up a few times. The chain carries TRBV7-2 and TRBJ2-5, with no clear D. CDR3 size: 12 residues. V gave up 1 base and J gave up 5 bases, with 5 bases separating them. Germline CDR1 is SGHTA and CDR2 is FQGNSA. The CDR3 loop is CASSLGRETQYF. Written as DNA, the CDR3 is TGTGCCAGCAGCTTAGGTCGGGAGACCCAGTACTTC. Together with reference TRBV7-2 and TRBJ2-5, the CDR3 gives the full variable domain: GAGVSQSPSNKVTEKGKDVELRCDPISGHTALYWYRQSLGQGLEFLIYFQGNSAPDKSGLPSDRFSAERTGGSVSTLTIQRTQQEDSAVYLCASSLGRETQYFGPGTRLLVL.

This chain joins TRBV18 and TRBJ1-1; D gene unclear. This CDR3 region has 16 residues. The V gene lost 1 base and the J gene lost 3 bases, with 15 bases spanning the gap. Per the germline V gene, CDR1 is KGHSH and CDR2 is LQKENI. CDR3 region: CASSPLSPGGYTEAFF. The CDR3 nucleotides read TGTGCCAGCTCACCACTCTCGCCTGGAGGGTACACTGAAGCTTTCTTT.

This clone was detected a few times. The genes are TRBV10-3 and TRBJ2-3; the D gene is possibly TRBD2 (6 bases). V was cut by 3 bases and J by 4 bases, with 14 bases left in between. CDR3 length: 15 residues. Germline CDR1 is ENHRY and CDR2 is SYGVKD. DNA of the CDR3: TGTGCCATCAGTGATAGTCGGGGGTCTGCAGATACGCAGTATTTT. Protein product: CAISDSRGSADTQYF.

This clone has more than one count but fewer than ten. This sequence joins TRBV10-3 and TRBJ2-7; TRBD1 matches 11 bases. J gave up 4 bases and V 10 bases, and 9 bases lay outside the gene matches. Per germline, CDR1 ENHRY and CDR2 SYGVKD. The CDR3 is 14 amino acids. This CDR3 is CATHPGQGVYEQYF. CDR3 DNA: TGTGCCACCCACCCGGGACAGGGGGTTTACGAGCAGTACTTC.